The rows below give T cell receptor beta chains drawn from one sample of a study of Ad26.COV2.S vaccination and SARS-CoV-2 variants. Measured with immunoSEQ multiplex PCR; TCRdb has only the in-frame clones, and not every one. The sample carries roughly 410,000 clones, 83% recorded once. The sample here was peripheral blood, taken in a trial of Ad26.COV2.S vaccine versus placebo. Source of these receptors: a person between 18 and 60 years old who received the Ad26.COV2.S COVID-19 vaccine or a placebo. Each CDR3 is given with its conserved first and last residue.

V	CDR3
TRBV11-3	CASSLDQYTKNTGELFF
TRBV6-6	CASSSSSTVNAQYF
TRBV6-5	CASRPSGEKYGYTF
TRBV7-4	CASSLGDYLFYEQYF
TRBV7-7	CASTQGVNTGELFF
TRBV19	CASSIGAGHSNQPQHF
TRBV7-2	CASSNQRGFTTGELFF
TRBV3-1/TRBV3-2	CASSPHPYEQYF
TRBV19	CASKGQGWGQPQHF
TRBV2	CASRSETGSRNIQYF
TRBV4-1	CASSQPYRGGNYGYTF
TRBV29-1	CSVGTGGSNQPQHF
TRBV6-5	CASRPQGNTGELFF
TRBV12-3/TRBV12-4	CASSEAGTDTQYF
TRBV19	CASSGLAGGRETQYF
TRBV13	CASSGTGERGYTF
TRBV6-5	CASSGTSTTREFF
TRBV5-6	CASSLTGDYGYTF
TRBV2	CASSEAGGLGNTIYF
TRBV2	CASKTPGIYEQYF
TRBV19	CASSSRPSGNTIYF
TRBV30	CAGSYRDRAYNEQFF
TRBV12-3/TRBV12-4	CASSSYRSEQYF
TRBV29-1	CSVEGRTKETQYF
TRBV7-2	CASSLDSGRYSPLHF
TRBV9	CASTRGGGTSSHEQFF
TRBV7-9	CASSERQGKAFF
TRBV4-3	CASSQDRGAGIYGYTF
TRBV5-1	CASSWIFASSYNEQFF
TRBV19	CASSIGGRGQPQHF
TRBV15	CATSRDKLGRGRENEQFF
TRBV2	CASSPRGLGTETQYF
TRBV6-2/TRBV6-3	CASSYSSGSGTEAFF
TRBV11-3	CASRPSGRELYNEQFF
TRBV27	CASSFTTLDRGGNSPLHF
TRBV6-6	CASNPGTDTQYF
TRBV3-1/TRBV3-2	CASSLSGGPNQPQHF
TRBV11-2	CASSVTDGGHYEQYF
TRBV6-5	CASSYVAGPYEQYF
TRBV6-5	CASSSTLDADYEQYF
TRBV5-8	CASSFIRAGNTIYF
TRBV11-2	CASSPMRQGFGYTF
TRBV19	CASSTRTGISNYGYTF
TRBV30	CAWSGISTDTQYF
TRBV12-3/TRBV12-4	CASTVSWDTEAFF
TRBV30	CAWASGKNQPQHF
TRBV5-1	CASSLGPTGARNTIYF
TRBV29-1	CSVETGGTGNEQFF
TRBV5-4	CASSLVVGGDNEQFF
TRBV3-1/TRBV3-2	CASSLLLSLSNEKLFF
TRBV18	CASSRGQNTEAFF
TRBV6-1	CASSEEENRAPSYEQYF
TRBV29-1	CSVEDPGLGEKLFF
TRBV5-5	CASSSGPQETQYF
TRBV11-2	CASSTRQGINEKLFF